This T cell receptor beta chain was retrieved from a study of T cell repertoires in cytomegalovirus infection. TCRdb reprocessed the reads via MiXCR and lists one record per CDR3 protein. The sample holds hundreds of thousands of distinct CDR3 sequences, 20% to 25% seen once. Regarding this clonotype: Its antigen is unknown.

Study-level results: Carriers of CMV plus the relevant HLA were identified by cumulative public TCR beta family frequency.

The germline V gene has CDR1 MNHEY and CDR2 SVGEGT. The CDR3 is 15 amino acids. Sequencing used CD8+ T cells from PBMCs. V usage is TRBV6-2 or TRBV6-3 and J usage is TRBJ2-1; 9 nucleotides agree with TRBD2. This receptor was taken from a human donor in good health (CMV status not recorded). Some clones in this sample may be carry-over from other donors' samples. CDR3 DNA sequence: TGTGCTTCGTCCAATTTAGCGGGGGATCACAATGAGCAGTTCTTC. It codes for CASSNLAGDHNEQFF.